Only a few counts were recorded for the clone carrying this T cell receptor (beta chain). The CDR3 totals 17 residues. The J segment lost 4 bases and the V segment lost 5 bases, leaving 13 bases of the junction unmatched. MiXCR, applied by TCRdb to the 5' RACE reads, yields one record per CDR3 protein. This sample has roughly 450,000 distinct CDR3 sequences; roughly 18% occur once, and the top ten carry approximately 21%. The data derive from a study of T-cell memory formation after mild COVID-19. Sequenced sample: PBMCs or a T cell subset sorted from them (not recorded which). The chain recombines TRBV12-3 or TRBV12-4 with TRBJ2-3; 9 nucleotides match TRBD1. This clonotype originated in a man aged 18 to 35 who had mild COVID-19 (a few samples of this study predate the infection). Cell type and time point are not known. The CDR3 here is CASSLPPGQGIADTQYF. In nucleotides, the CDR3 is TGTGCCAGCAGTCTACCCCCGGGACAGGGTATCGCAGATACGCAGTATTTT.